A single sample is the source of the 21 T cell receptor beta chains below, sequenced in a study of shared clonotypes between healthy human individuals. Generated by immunoSEQ multiplex PCR, the TCRdb table keeps only in-frame clones and is missing some. The sample records about 980,000 clones, over 75% being singletons. The sample taken for sequencing was memory CD4+ T cells sorted from blood. Regarding subset: CD45RA-negative fraction. Source of these receptors: a man aged 18-30 years in good health.

The chain has TRBV13 and TRBJ2-2; 7 bases align to TRBD1. From germline, CDR1 is PRHDT and CDR2 FYEKMQ (reference sequence). V shed 3 bases and J 6 bases; nucleotides not matched to a gene: 4. The CDR3 loop spans 14 amino acids. The DNA for the CDR3 is TGTGCCAGCAGCTTCGACAGGGCTGCCGGGGAGCTGTTTTTT. Translation gives CASSFDRAAGELFF.

The sample holds a few counts of this clone. This rearrangement joins TRBV7-9 to TRBJ2-1; the match to TRBD2 covers 9 bases. Trimming at V came to 8 bases and at J to 6 bases, leaving 8 bases not matched to a gene. Germline-derived CDR1 and CDR2 are SEHNR and FQNEAQ (reference sequence). The CDR3 spans 14 residues. The CDR3 reads CASGGRALLNEQFF. The CDR3 bases are TGTGCCAGCGGCGGGAGGGCACTTCTCAATGAGCAGTTCTTC.

The V gene is TRBV2, the J gene TRBJ1-1; 8 nucleotides agree with TRBD1. The junction had 10 bases not matched to a gene; V was cut back by 7 bases and J by 9 bases. The CDR3 covers 13 residues. The germline CDR1 and CDR2 sequences are SNHLY and FYNNEI. CDR3 sequence reads: CASNAGGAFQAFF. The CDR3 DNA follows: TGTGCCAGCAACGCAGGGGGCGCTTTCCAAGCTTTCTTT.

About this clone itself: A much larger clone lies a single base off, so this may be a read error. Other DNA sequences in this sample translate to the same CDR3. The genes are TRBV5-6 and TRBJ2-5; unclear D gene. The V gene lost 0 bases and the J gene lost 2 bases, with 5 bases spanning the gap. Germline CDR1 reads SGHDT; CDR2 reads YYEEEE. The CDR3 spans 13 residues. CDR3 in amino acids: CASSLGVQETQYF. CDR3 DNA: TGTGCCAGCAGCTTGGGGGTTCAAGAGACCCAGTACTTC.

J is TRBJ1-2 and V is TRBV2; no firm D call. CDR1 SNHLY and CDR2 FYNNEI come from the germline V gene. The CDR3 covers 12 residues. Deletions cut 8 bases from V and 8 bases from J, with 15 bases between. The CDR3, as DNA: TGTGCCAGCTCCAGATTGGCGGAAGGCTACACCTTC. It encodes CASSRLAEGYTF.

The rearrangement links TRBV10-3 to TRBJ2-3; D unclear. The CDR3 is made up of 12 amino acids. V gave up 6 bases and J gave up 3 bases, with 7 bases separating them. Germline CDR1 reads ENHRY; CDR2 reads SYGVKD. The DNA of the CDR3 is TGTGCCATCAGGGACGGGACAGATACGCAGTATTTT. Translated: CAIRDGTDTQYF.

This clone has more than one count but fewer than ten. The V gene is TRBV5-1, the J gene TRBJ2-7; TRBD1 matches 9 bases. J lost 2 bases, V lost 4 bases, and 7 bases had no gene match. This CDR3 spans 15 amino acids. CDR1 is SGHRS and CDR2 is YFSETQ in the germline V gene. The CDR3 DNA sequence: TGCGCCAGCAGCGATCGGGACAGGGTCGCCTACGAGCAGTACTTC. Amino acids: CASSDRDRVAYEQYF.

V and J are TRBV7-2 and TRBJ2-3; 16 nucleotides align to TRBD2. The length of the CDR3 is 15 residues. V lost 6 bases to trimming and J lost 4 bases; unmatched junction nucleotides: 1. The germline V gene encodes CDR1 SGHTA and CDR2 FQGNSA. The CDR3 is CASRGTSGRADTQYF. The CDR3 region has the DNA TGTGCCAGCAGAGGGACTAGCGGGAGGGCAGATACGCAGTATTTT.

The chain has TRBV7-2 and TRBJ2-7, with no clear D. V lost 1 base and J lost 4, with 11 bases in between. The CDR3 covers 14 residues. Germline V lookup: CDR1 SGHTA, CDR2 FQGNSA. The CDR3 DNA sequence: TGTGCCAGCAGCTTAGACGGTACGGATTACGAGCAGTACTTC. Translated, it gives CASSLDGTDYEQYF.

The rearrangement uses TRBV7-2 and TRBJ2-7; D is ambiguous. The CDR3 is made up of 15 amino acids. The V and J ends lost 3 bases and 2 bases respectively, with 14 bases between them. CDR1 and CDR2 (germline): SGHTA, FQGNSA. CDR3 amino acids: CASSFKGTPTYEQYF. The DNA of the CDR3 is TGTGCCAGCAGCTTCAAGGGCACCCCGACCTACGAGCAGTACTTC.

The V call is TRBV5-8, the J call TRBJ2-7; 11 positions agree with TRBD1. The germline gives CDR1 SGHTS, CDR2 YDEGEE. V dropped 2 bases and J dropped 1; count of bases not matched to a gene: 2. This CDR3 is built from 15 residues. CDR3 sequence reads: CASSLGTGGSYEQYF. Here the CDR3 DNA reads TGTGCCAGCAGCTTAGGGACAGGGGGTTCCTACGAGCAGTACTTC.

This chain uses TRBV14 with TRBJ1-2; tentative D call: TRBD1 (5 bases). The CDR3 sequence is 14 residues long. Trimming shortened V by 1 base and J by 5 bases, and 11 bases separated the two germline ends. Germline values: CDR1 SGHDN, CDR2 FVKESK. The CDR3 coding sequence is TGTGCCAGCAGCCAAGTACAGGTCCGGTATGGCTACACCTTC. It yields the protein CASSQVQVRYGYTF.

The chain uses TRBV18 and TRBJ1-1; D remains ambiguous. The CDR3 length is 14 residues. CDR1 is KGHSH, CDR2 LQKENI, per germline. Trimming pared 5 bases from V and 0 bases from J, leaving 10 bases between. The DNA for the CDR3 is TGTGCCAGCTCAAGGGAAGCCATGAACACTGAAGCTTTCTTT. Its translation is CASSREAMNTEAFF.

The chain joins TRBV27 to TRBJ2-7; D possibly corresponds to TRBD1 (5 bases). V lost 2 bases and J lost 3, with 5 bases in between. The germline V gene encodes CDR1 MNHEY and CDR2 SMNVEV (reference sequence). This CDR3 has 12 residues. The CDR3 spells CASSLTGYEQYF. In DNA, the CDR3 is TGTGCCAGCAGTTTAACAGGCTACGAGCAGTACTTC.

In this sample, this clone turned up a few times. J is TRBJ1-1 and V is TRBV7-2; D might be TRBD1 (5 bases). This CDR3 contains 12 residues. Germline loops: CDR1 SGHTA, CDR2 FQGNSA. The V end lost 1 base, the J end lost 7 bases, and 7 bases lay between the germline ends. The CDR3 region has the DNA TGTGCCAGCAGCTTAGGGGGGATTGAAGCTTTCTTT. It translates to CASSLGGIEAFF.

This clone has only one observation. The rearrangement joins TRBV5-1 to TRBJ2-3; tentative D call: TRBD1 (6 bases). This CDR3 spans 15 amino acids. Trimming pared 3 bases from V and 2 bases from J, leaving 13 bases between. Per the germline V gene, CDR1 is SGHRS and CDR2 is YFSETQ. DNA for the CDR3: TGCGCCAGCAGCTCCACCGGGACACCCACAGATACGCAGTATTTT. Encoded protein: CASSSTGTPTDTQYF.

The chain employs TRBV12-5 and TRBJ2-1, with 10 positions matching TRBD1. The CDR3 spans 15 residues. Germline V gives CDR1 LGHNT, CDR2 FRNRAP. V trimming: 6 bases; J trimming: 2 bases; junction bases outside the gene matches: 4. DNA of the CDR3: TGTGCTAGTGGCCTGGGACAGGGGCCCTACAATGAGCAGTTCTTC. This translates into CASGLGQGPYNEQFF. The whole variable domain, remainder taken from reference TRBV12-5 and TRBJ2-1, is DARVTQTPRHKVTEMGQEVTMRCQPILGHNTVFWYRQTMMQGLELLAYFRNRAPLDDSGMPKDRFSAEMPDATLATLKIQPSEPRDSAVYFCASGLGQGPYNEQFFGPGTRLTVL.

The chain carries TRBV6-1 and TRBJ1-6; 7 bases match TRBD1. The CDR3 loop spans 14 amino acids. The junction had 5 bases not matched to a gene; V was cut back by 5 bases and J by 7 bases. Germline V gene sequence: CDR1 MNHNS, CDR2 SASEGT. CDR3 bases: TGTGCCAGCAGTCCGGGACAGCGAAATTCACCCCTCCACTTT. This translates into CASSPGQRNSPLHF.

This clone was counted a few times. This chain joins TRBV19 and TRBJ1-4, with TRBD1 matching over 7 bases. V shed 4 bases and J 3 bases; nucleotides not matched to a gene: 11. There are 17 residues in the CDR3. Germline CDR1 LNHDA, CDR2 SQIVND (reference sequence). The CDR3 DNA follows: TGTGCCAGTAGTACCCGGAAAACAGGGGCCGCTAATGAAAAACTGTTTTTT. Its protein product is CASSTRKTGAANEKLFF.

The chain joins TRBV19 to TRBJ1-1, with unresolved D. Germline CDR1 is LNHDA and CDR2 is SQIVND (reference sequence). V was trimmed by 7 bases and J by 0 bases, leaving 9 bases between them. CDR3 length equals 13 residues. The CDR3 coding sequence is TGTGCCAGTACTGGGCAGATGAACACTGAAGCTTTCTTT. This sequence encodes CASTGQMNTEAFF.

The chain employs TRBV6-5 and TRBJ2-7; D is tentatively TRBD1 or TRBD2 (5 bases each). Germline lookup yields CDR1 MNHEY and CDR2 SVGAGI. The CDR3 sequence is 12 residues long. Trimming took off 8 bases at V and 2 bases at J, with 10 bases between the two ends. CDR3 sequence reads: CASRDGTYEQYF. The CDR3 DNA reads TGTGCCAGCCGGGACGGGACCTACGAGCAGTACTTC.